This is a list of T cell receptor beta chains from one sample in a study of neurological immune-mediated disorders. TCRdb reprocessed the 5' RACE reads with MiXCR, giving one entry per CDR3 protein. The sample holds approximately 38,000 distinct CDR3 sequences, around 7.2% seen once. Input material: CD4+ T cells from blood. These receptors all come from a man over 45 in good health. Both conserved end residues are part of each CDR3. Each record gives: J gene, clone size, CDR3 length, V gene, D gene, CDR3 protein, CDR3 DNA. The D gene is left open where the match is weak. Not every row has a clone size; where given, it reads once, few, many or a size class.

J: TRBJ2-3; size: many; length: 13; V: TRBV28; D: NA; CDR3: CASSPGDTDTQYF; DNA: TGTGCCAGCAGTCCGGGAGACACAGATACGCAGTATTTT
J: TRBJ1-1; size: many; length: 13; V: TRBV4-3; D: NA; CDR3: CASSQGLRGEAFF; DNA: TGCGCCAGCAGCCAAGGGCTAAGGGGAGAAGCTTTCTTT
J: TRBJ2-2; size: many; length: 16; V: TRBV6-2/TRBV6-3; D: NA; CDR3: CASSYSTGANTGELFF; DNA: TGTGCCAGCAGTTACTCGACAGGAGCGAACACCGGGGAGCTGTTTTTT
J: TRBJ2-1; size: NA; length: 17; V: TRBV4-3; D: TRBD2; CDR3: CASSHGEGTSGYNEQFF; DNA: TGCGCCAGCAGCCATGGAGAAGGGACTAGCGGATACAATGAGCAGTTCTTC
J: TRBJ1-2; size: many; length: 13; V: TRBV7-9; D: NA; CDR3: CASSLAGRVGYTF; DNA: TGTGCCAGCAGCTTGGCAGGGAGGGTGGGCTACACCTTC
J: TRBJ2-2; size: many; length: 18; V: TRBV20-1; D: TRBD2; CDR3: CSARVRPSGTLNTGELFF; DNA: TGCAGTGCTAGGGTTCGGCCTAGCGGGACTCTAAACACCGGGGAGCTGTTTTTT
J: TRBJ2-1; size: NA; length: 13; V: TRBV15; D: TRBD2; CDR3: CATSSLAGEEQFF; DNA: TGTGCCACCAGCAGCCTAGCGGGAGAGGAGCAGTTCTTC
J: TRBJ2-3; size: many; length: 15; V: TRBV6-1; D: NA; CDR3: CANGPDRVYTDTQYF; DNA: TGTGCCAACGGCCCGGACAGAGTTTACACAGATACGCAGTATTTT
J: TRBJ2-3; size: many; length: 16; V: TRBV3-1; D: TRBD1; CDR3: CASSQGSGQHPDTQYF; DNA: TGTGCCAGCAGCCAAGGTTCGGGACAGCACCCAGATACGCAGTATTTT
J: TRBJ1-2; size: many; length: 15; V: TRBV7-2; D: TRBD1; CDR3: CASSLAGQDLNGYTF; DNA: TGTGCCAGCAGCTTAGCAGGACAGGATTTGAATGGCTACACCTTC
J: TRBJ2-1; size: many; length: 17; V: TRBV28; D: TRBD2; CDR3: CASSPRLAGGVHNEQFF; DNA: TGTGCCAGCAGTCCCCGACTAGCGGGAGGAGTCCACAATGAGCAGTTCTTC
J: TRBJ2-1; size: many; length: 16; V: TRBV5-5; D: NA; CDR3: CASSLGSGLGMSEQFF; DNA: TGTGCCAGCAGCTTGGGATCCGGTCTGGGCATGAGTGAGCAGTTCTTC
J: TRBJ1-2; size: many; length: 12; V: TRBV5-1; D: NA; CDR3: CASSLAGYGYTF; DNA: TGCGCCAGCAGCCTAGCCGGTTATGGCTACACCTTC
J: TRBJ1-1; size: many; length: 14; V: TRBV12-3/TRBV12-4; D: NA; CDR3: CASSFPSRNTEAFF; DNA: TGTGCCAGCAGTTTCCCCAGCCGAAACACTGAAGCTTTCTTT
J: TRBJ2-3; size: many; length: 14; V: TRBV5-1; D: NA; CDR3: CASLGGPASDTQYF; DNA: TGCGCCAGCCTGGGGGGGCCCGCCTCCGATACGCAGTATTTT
J: TRBJ1-1; size: many; length: 17; V: TRBV6-5; D: NA; CDR3: CASSYSGPPRLSTEAFF; DNA: TGTGCCAGCAGTTACTCTGGACCCCCTCGGCTGAGCACTGAAGCTTTCTTT
J: TRBJ2-3; size: many; length: 15; V: TRBV4-3; D: TRBD2; CDR3: CASSLGLADTDTQYF; DNA: TGCGCCAGCAGCCTGGGACTAGCGGACACAGATACGCAGTATTTT
J: TRBJ2-5; size: many; length: 15; V: TRBV5-1; D: TRBD1; CDR3: CASSEPGQGEETQYF; DNA: TGCGCCAGCAGCGAACCGGGACAGGGGGAGGAGACCCAGTACTTC
J: TRBJ2-1; size: few; length: 13; V: TRBV10-3; D: NA; CDR3: CAMRGLAYNEQFF; DNA: TGTGCCATGAGGGGACTGGCCTACAATGAGCAGTTCTTC
J: TRBJ2-1; size: many; length: 15; V: TRBV20-1; D: TRBD2; CDR3: CSARDDLAGVYEQFF; DNA: TGCAGTGCTAGAGATGATCTAGCGGGAGTCTATGAGCAGTTCTTC
J: TRBJ2-2; size: many; length: 19; V: TRBV14; D: NA; CDR3: CASSQGVQGWRSNTGELFF; DNA: TGTGCCAGCAGCCAAGGAGTTCAGGGATGGAGGTCGAACACCGGGGAGCTGTTTTTT
J: TRBJ2-6; size: many; length: 16; V: TRBV6-5; D: NA; CDR3: CASSYQTVTGANVLTF; DNA: TGTGCCAGCAGTTACCAGACAGTAACTGGGGCCAACGTCCTGACTTTC
J: TRBJ2-2; size: many; length: 13; V: TRBV28; D: NA; CDR3: CASSQRGTGELFF; DNA: TGTGCCAGCAGCCAACGGGGAACCGGGGAGCTGTTTTTT
J: TRBJ2-1; size: many; length: 16; V: TRBV5-1; D: NA; CDR3: CASSETGTVVSDEQFF; DNA: TGCGCCAGCTCCGAGACCGGGACCGTGGTGAGCGATGAGCAGTTCTTC
J: TRBJ2-7; size: few; length: 17; V: TRBV4-3; D: NA; CDR3: CASSQDWIRPELYEQYF; DNA: TGCGCCAGCAGCCAAGATTGGATCAGACCTGAGCTCTACGAGCAGTACTTC
J: TRBJ1-4; size: many; length: 13; V: TRBV20-1; D: NA; CDR3: CSARGQHNEKLFF; DNA: TGCAGTGCTAGAGGACAGCATAATGAAAAACTGTTTTTT
J: TRBJ2-1; size: many; length: 17; V: TRBV21-1; D: NA; CDR3: CASSKVSSSEAYNEQFF; DNA: TGTGCCAGCAGCAAAGTTTCAAGTTCCGAGGCGTACAATGAGCAGTTCTTC
J: TRBJ2-4; size: many; length: 14; V: TRBV5-5; D: TRBD1; CDR3: CASSSGGQGYIQYF; DNA: TGTGCCAGCAGCTCGGGTGGACAGGGATACATTCAGTACTTC
J: TRBJ1-3; size: many; length: 16; V: TRBV5-5; D: TRBD1; CDR3: CASSVTGTNSGNTIYF; DNA: TGTGCCAGCAGCGTGACAGGGACGAATTCTGGAAACACCATATATTTT
J: TRBJ2-5; size: many; length: 14; V: TRBV20-1; D: NA; CDR3: CSAGQGVKTETQYF; DNA: TGCAGTGCTGGACAAGGGGTCAAGACAGAGACCCAGTACTTC
J: TRBJ1-5; size: many; length: 14; V: TRBV14; D: NA; CDR3: CARTGGIGNQPQHF; DNA: TGTGCCAGAACGGGTGGCATCGGCAATCAGCCCCAGCATTTT
J: TRBJ2-5; size: many; length: 13; V: TRBV5-1; D: NA; CDR3: CASAPRQGGTQYF; DNA: TGCGCCAGCGCCCCCCGGCAGGGTGGGACCCAGTACTTC
J: TRBJ2-5; size: many; length: 15; V: TRBV7-9; D: NA; CDR3: CASSSGTLKQETQYF; DNA: TGTGCCAGCAGCTCCGGGACTCTAAAACAAGAGACCCAGTACTTC
J: TRBJ2-5; size: many; length: 14; V: TRBV9; D: NA; CDR3: CASTARGAGETQYF; DNA: TGTGCCAGCACGGCGAGAGGGGCCGGGGAGACCCAGTACTTC
J: TRBJ2-2; size: many; length: 17; V: TRBV3-1; D: TRBD2; CDR3: CASSPPLGLGVSGELFF; DNA: TGTGCCAGCAGCCCCCCTCTGGGACTAGGGGTCTCCGGGGAGCTGTTTTTT
J: TRBJ2-2; size: many; length: 12; V: TRBV28; D: NA; CDR3: CASSFFPGELFF; DNA: TGTGCCAGCAGTTTTTTCCCCGGGGAGCTGTTTTTT
J: TRBJ2-1; size: many; length: 12; V: TRBV20-1; D: NA; CDR3: CSARTWVNEQFF; DNA: TGCAGTGCTAGAACCTGGGTCAATGAGCAGTTCTTC
J: TRBJ2-1; size: many; length: 17; V: TRBV9; D: TRBD2; CDR3: CASSAMPGTSLDNEQFF; DNA: TGTGCCAGCAGCGCCATGCCCGGGACTAGCTTAGACAATGAGCAGTTCTTC
J: TRBJ2-7; size: many; length: 18; V: TRBV7-2; D: TRBD2; CDR3: CASSFVWGTSGRVYEQYF; DNA: TGTGCCAGCAGCTTTGTTTGGGGGACTAGCGGGAGGGTTTACGAGCAGTACTTC
J: TRBJ2-5; size: many; length: 11; V: TRBV5-1; D: NA; CDR3: CASSTEETQYF; DNA: TGCGCCAGCAGCACAGAAGAGACCCAGTACTTC